This T cell receptor (beta chain) was documented in a study of human T cells and chemical hapten exposure. Across the whole study: A 2 cm by 2 cm inner upper arm patch received 2% DPC for sensitization.

From germline, CDR1 is ENHRY and CDR2 SYGVKD. Trimming removed 2 bases from V and 3 bases from J, with 0 bases in between. The CDR3 runs 11 residues. This clonotype was found a few times. Its target is unknown. General study findings and limits: Compared to controls, expanded TCRs made significantly more large clusters of similar CDR3s. Patch test score tracked positively with PT1 expanded TCR counts.

TCRdb redid the calling of the RACE reads with MiXCR, one entry per CDR3 protein. The sample contains around 260,000 distinct CDR3 sequences, about 9.4% of which appear only once. Stated time point: pre-sensitization, week 0. Treatment denoted: therapeutic diphenylcyclopropenone sensitization with weekly scalp DPC. Only after blood had been drawn was each patch test applied. The sequences come from whole blood, collected in connection with sensitization to the hapten diphenylcyclopropenone (DPC). The TCR originated in a woman in her thirties or forties with alopecia areata. Some clones in this sample may be carry-over from other donors' samples. The genes are TRBV10-3 and TRBJ2-3; D is ambiguous. CDR3 sequence reads: CAISETDTQYF. DNA for the CDR3: TGTGCCATCAGTGAGACAGATACGCAGTATTTT.